One sample yielded the 27 T cell receptor beta chains listed below, sequenced in a study of human T cells and chemical hapten exposure. TCRdb itself ran the RACE reads through MiXCR, one entry per CDR3 protein. Of around 120,000 distinct CDR3 sequences in the sample, roughly an eighth were seen once. Time point described: patch test 1, 2 weeks after DPC sensitization. Treatment described: therapeutic diphenylcyclopropenone sensitization with weekly scalp DPC. The starting material was whole blood, obtained in connection with sensitization to the hapten diphenylcyclopropenone (DPC). The receptors derive from a woman aged 50 to 60 with alopecia areata. Some clones in this sample may be carry-over from other donors' samples.

This clonotype was seen repeatedly, ten times or more. The V and J genes are TRBV29-1 and TRBJ1-1, with D uncertain. There are 14 residues in the CDR3. V was clipped by 1 base and J by 5 bases, with 14 bases between them. Germline lookup yields CDR1 SQVTM and CDR2 ANQGSEA. The CDR3 region is CSVEGTYRRTEAFF. In DNA, the CDR3 is TGCAGCGTTGAAGGGACGTACCGACGGACTGAAGCTTTCTTT.

This clonotype was seen a few times. V gene TRBV29-1 combines with J gene TRBJ2-5, with D possibly TRBD1 on 6 matching bases. CDR1 is SQVTM and CDR2 is ANQGSEA in the germline V gene. This CDR3 is 15 amino acids long. The V gene lost 6 bases and the J gene lost 5 bases, with 22 bases spanning the gap. The CDR3, as DNA: TGCAGCGTAATCCCCGGGACAACCACGGCGGAGACCCAGTACTTC. Its translation is CSVIPGTTTAETQYF.

This clonotype was observed many times. The genes are TRBV3-1 and TRBJ2-1; a possible D gene is TRBD1 (6 bases). The CDR3 covers 12 residues. From germline, CDR1 is LGHDT and CDR2 YNNKEL (reference sequence). V was trimmed by 4 bases and J by 7 bases, leaving 8 bases between them. The CDR3 region has the DNA TGTGCCAGCAGCCGCCAGGGGAATGAGCAGTTCTTC. This sequence encodes CASSRQGNEQFF.

V gene TRBV28 combines with J gene TRBJ1-5; D unclear. The CDR3 consists of 15 residues. Germline lookup yields CDR1 MDHEN and CDR2 SYDVKM. V shed 7 bases and J shed 0 bases, with 13 bases lying between them. The CDR3 DNA reads as TGTGCCAGCACCCCCAGTTTGGGTAGCAATCAGCCCCAGCATTTT. Its protein is CASTPSLGSNQPQHF.

This clonotype was observed at least ten times. The CDR3 sequence is CASSLDATRGQRNGYTF. CDR3 bases: TGTGCCAGCAGCTTAGATGCCACCAGGGGGCAAAGGAATGGCTACACCTTC. The chain links TRBV7-9 to TRBJ1-2; 8 bases are a match to TRBD1. The CDR3 contains 17 residues. Losses at the gene ends were 1 base for V and 6 bases for J; bases not matched to a gene: 13. The V gene's germline CDR1 is SEHNR and CDR2 FQNEAQ (reference sequence).

This clonotype occurred a few times. The chain combines TRBV5-1 with TRBJ1-1; a weak D match, TRBD1 (5 bases). Looked up from germline, CDR1 is SGHRS and CDR2 is YFSETQ. Trimming cost V 0 bases and J 1 base, with 7 bases left between them. The CDR3 sequence is 14 residues long. The DNA for the CDR3 is TGCGCCAGCAGCTTGGCTACAGGGAACACTGAAGCTTTCTTT. It translates to CASSLATGNTEAFF.

This clonotype was recorded a few times. The chain joins TRBV28 to TRBJ2-2; D may be TRBD2 (5 bases). CDR1 is MDHEN and CDR2 is SYDVKM in the germline V gene. V was clipped by 6 bases and J by 6 bases, with 20 bases between them. This CDR3 is 16 amino acids long. As DNA, the CDR3 is TGTGCCAGCAGCTCCCCTAATATGGGTAGCGCCGGGGAGCTGTTTTTT. Translating gives CASSSPNMGSAGELFF.

The chain couples TRBV18 to TRBJ2-3; D is ambiguous. The CDR3 has 15 residues. Between the trimmed V and J ends, which lost 6 bases and 3 bases, there was a span of 16 bases. The germline CDR1 and CDR2 sequences are KGHSH and LQKENI. CDR3 DNA sequence: TGTGCCAGCTCCTCCCGGGCGGCTGTGACAGATACGCAGTATTTT. Protein sequence: CASSSRAAVTDTQYF.

This clonotype has ten or more counts. The chain is built from TRBV11-2 and TRBJ2-7; a possible D gene is TRBD1 (5 bases). The CDR3 sequence is 15 residues long. V was shortened by 1 base and J by 4 bases, with 14 bases between the two germline ends. CDR1 is SGHAT, CDR2 FQNNGV, per germline. The CDR3 sequence is CASSLVQVRPYEQYF. For the CDR3, the DNA is TGTGCCAGCAGCTTAGTACAGGTTCGACCTTACGAGCAGTACTTC.

This chain connects TRBV11-2 to TRBJ2-7, with D unresolved. Germline V gene sequence: CDR1 SGHAT, CDR2 FQNNGV. V was cut by 1 base and J by 6 bases, with 4 bases left in between. The CDR3 totals 11 residues. CDR3: CASSLGFEQYF. The CDR3 DNA follows: TGTGCCAGCAGCTTAGGGTTCGAGCAGTACTTC.

Many counts were recorded for this clonotype. The chain recombines TRBV7-6 with TRBJ2-3, with 7 positions matching TRBD1. V dropped 5 bases and J dropped 3; count of bases not matched to a gene: 5. This CDR3 region has 14 residues. Germline loops: CDR1 SGHVS, CDR2 FNYEAQ. The CDR3 loop reads CASSVTGLTDTQYF. CDR3 bases: TGTGCCAGCAGCGTGACAGGGTTGACAGATACGCAGTATTTT.

Notes on this clonotype: A much larger clone is a single base away; this may be a read error. The chain couples TRBV6-1 to TRBJ1-1, with D possibly TRBD1 on 5 matching bases. Per germline, CDR1 MNHNS and CDR2 SASEGT. This CDR3 has 15 amino acids. The CDR3 region is CASSQMDNLNTEVFF. The CDR3, as DNA: TGTGCCAGCAGCCAGATGGACAATCTGAACACTGAAGTTTTCTTT.

This clonotype was counted at least ten times. This chain uses TRBV18 with TRBJ1-1, with D uncertain. The V gene lost 2 bases and the J gene lost 1 base, with 8 bases spanning the gap. The CDR3 runs 14 residues. Germline-derived CDR1 and CDR2 are KGHSH and LQKENI. The CDR3 DNA is TGTGCCAGCTCACCATCCAGATCGAACACTGAAGCTTTCTTT. The encoded protein is CASSPSRSNTEAFF.

This clonotype was detected ten times or more. The rearrangement joins TRBV29-1 to TRBJ2-5; D possibly corresponds to TRBD1 (6 bases). There are 14 residues in the CDR3. With 5 bases removed from V and 5 bases from J, the gap between germline ends came to 18 bases. Germline lookup yields CDR1 SQVTM and CDR2 ANQGSEA. CDR3 nucleotide sequence: TGCAGCGTTTCCCAACAGGGTCGTACGGAGACCCAGTACTTC. Protein product: CSVSQQGRTETQYF.

The chain links TRBV6-4 to TRBJ2-3; 7 nucleotides align to TRBD1. The V segment lost 1 base and the J segment 4 bases; nucleotides outside the gene matches: 2. This CDR3 has 14 residues. Germline loops: CDR1 MRHNA, CDR2 SNTAGT. The CDR3 bases are TGTGCCAGCAGTGACTACAGGGGATCAGATACGCAGTATTTT. Its translation: CASSDYRGSDTQYF.

In its sample, this clonotype was seen many times. The rearrangement joins TRBV20-1 to TRBJ1-4, with D possibly TRBD1 on 5 matching bases. Germline V gives CDR1 DFQATT, CDR2 SNEGSKA (reference sequence). The V gene lost 5 bases and the J gene lost 4 bases, with 8 bases spanning the gap. The CDR3 consists of 12 residues. CDR3 DNA: TGCAGTGCTTGGGACTTTAATGAAAAACTGTTTTTT. It codes for CSAWDFNEKLFF.

This clonotype was seen at least ten times. CDR3 in DNA: TGTGCCAGCAGCCAAAGCTCTGGGCGGGACTCCTACGAGCAGTACTTC. It encodes CASSQSSGRDSYEQYF. The chain combines TRBV4-2 with TRBJ2-7; TRBD2 is a possible D gene (6 bases). Trimming left V 2 bases short and J 0 bases short, with 14 bases between. Germline CDR1 is LGHNA and CDR2 is YNFKEQ. The CDR3 loop spans 16 amino acids.

The chain combines TRBV4-3 with TRBJ1-2, with TRBD1 matching 7 bases. Germline V gives CDR1 LGHNA, CDR2 YSLEER. The CDR3 contains 13 residues. With 3 bases clipped from V and 6 bases from J, the junction kept 4 bases outside the gene matches. The CDR3 loop is CASSQTQGNGYTF. The CDR3 DNA reads TGCGCCAGCAGCCAGACACAGGGGAATGGCTACACCTTC.

The chain joins TRBV5-1 to TRBJ2-7; D is undetermined. Germline V gene data show CDR1 as SGHRS and CDR2 as YFSETQ. Trimming took off 1 base at V and 0 bases at J, with 14 bases between the two ends. The CDR3 has 16 amino acids. CDR3 loop: CASSLTQDGYSYEQYF. The CDR3 DNA reads TGCGCCAGCAGCTTGACCCAGGACGGATACTCCTACGAGCAGTACTTC.

This clonotype has a count of ten or more. A read error may produce the germline difference seen at one junction end. V usage is TRBV29-1 and J usage is TRBJ2-1, with no clear D. CDR1 SQVTM and CDR2 ANQGSEA come from the germline V gene. This CDR3 is built from 13 residues. The chain's CDR3 is CSVERQLRDSQIF. The DNA of the CDR3 is TGCAGCGTTGAACGGCAACTAAGGGATTCCCAGATCTTC.

V gene TRBV7-6 combines with J gene TRBJ2-7; D uncertain. The CDR3 covers 14 residues. Trimming removed 5 bases at V and 0 bases at J, with 11 bases between. Germline V gene sequence: CDR1 SGHVS, CDR2 FNYEAQ. The CDR3 DNA is TGTGCCAGCAGCCGGACGGAAAGCTCCTACGAGCAGTACTTC. Its translation: CASSRTESSYEQYF.

The V gene is TRBV13, the J gene TRBJ2-2, with D maybe TRBD2 (5 bases). The CDR3 sequence is 14 residues long. The germline gives CDR1 PRHDT, CDR2 FYEKMQ (reference sequence). V lost 4 bases and J 7 bases, leaving 13 bases between the germline ends. The CDR3 nucleotides read TGTGCCAGCAGCTCCGACACAGAGGGCGGGGAGCTGTTTTTT. Protein: CASSSDTEGGELFF.

The chain employs TRBV20-1 and TRBJ1-1; D remains ambiguous. Germline V gives CDR1 DFQATT, CDR2 SNEGSKA (reference sequence). The CDR3 is 11 amino acids. Trimming shortened V by 2 bases and J by 2 bases, and 3 bases separated the two germline ends. The CDR3 DNA sequence: TGCAGTGCTAGACGTAACACTGAAGCTTTCTTT. Its protein product is CSARRNTEAFF.

This clonotype was counted ten times or more. V is TRBV18 and J is TRBJ2-1, with 10 bases matching TRBD2. The germline CDR1 and CDR2 sequences are KGHSH and LQKENI. This CDR3 is built from 15 residues. V gave up 3 bases and J gave up 5 bases; unmatched junction bases: 4. The CDR3 protein is CASSPEGLANNEQFF. Here the CDR3 DNA reads TGTGCCAGCTCACCCGAGGGACTAGCGAACAATGAGCAGTTCTTC.

In this sample, this clonotype turned up many times. The chain links TRBV18 to TRBJ1-1; TRBD1 might be the D (5 bases). V was trimmed by 1 base and J by 6 bases, leaving 18 bases between them. Germline lookup yields CDR1 KGHSH and CDR2 LQKENI. CDR3 size: 16 residues. This CDR3 reads CASSPLLTGGVAEAFF. CDR3 DNA: TGTGCCAGCTCACCACTCCTGACTGGGGGAGTTGCTGAAGCTTTCTTT.

This clonotype was found many times. The genes are TRBV7-2 and TRBJ1-2; 9 bases are a match to TRBD1. CDR3 length: 13 residues. Losses at the gene ends were 5 bases for V and 8 bases for J; bases not matched to a gene: 6. Germline CDR1 and CDR2: SGHTA and FQGNSA. The DNA of the CDR3 is TGTGCCAGCAGCCAGGGACAGGGAGGCGGCTACACCTTC. Residues: CASSQGQGGGYTF.

In this sample, this clonotype turned up a few times. This chain connects TRBV27 to TRBJ2-7; TRBD1 might be the D (6 bases). The CDR3 loop spans 15 amino acids. The germline gives CDR1 MNHEY, CDR2 SMNVEV (reference sequence). Trimming took off 5 bases at V and 6 bases at J, with 20 bases between the two ends. In DNA, the CDR3 is TGTGCCAGCAGTACAGCCGGGACACTTGTGGGCGAGCAGTACTTC. This gives the protein CASSTAGTLVGEQYF.